This T cell receptor (beta chain) appears in the sequencing data of a study of T cell responses to AZD1222 COVID-19 vaccine. Study at large: Second-dose intervals of approximately 4 or approximately 12 weeks were pooled.

Generated by immunoSEQ multiplex PCR, the TCRdb table keeps only in-frame clones and is missing some. The sample has 150,000 to 200,000 clones, about nine tenths seen once. The study's findings and limits: Regions 160-218 and 743-854 held dominance among vaccine-associated CD4 TCRs, which spanned spike. Sampling that yielded the repertoires occurred only after the peak T cell response. Clonal diversity was possibly underestimated, and white British individuals and females predominated among donors.

Germline assignment: CDR1 LNHDA and CDR2 SQIVND (reference sequence). The ends lost 5 bases at V and 5 bases at J; junction bases unmatched: 6. This CDR3 comprises 14 residues. About this clone itself: The antigen remains unidentified.

The sequencing used peripheral blood, collected on day 0 of AZD1222 vaccination. This TCR came from an adult in good health. The chain has TRBV19 and TRBJ1-1; 9 nucleotides match TRBD1. CDR3 loop: CASSEGQGSTEAFF. In nucleotides, the CDR3 is TGTGCCAGTAGTGAAGGACAGGGGTCGACTGAAGCTTTCTTT.